Listed below are T cell receptor beta chains from one sample, sequenced in a study of technical replicates of blood from several donors. The protocol was immunoSEQ multiplex PCR, while the TCRdb copy is restricted to in-frame clones and leaves out a portion. This sample has 74,000 or so clones, with around 94% found just once. Material: T cells isolated from PBMCs. These receptors were collected from a human donor in good health. The CDR3 runs from the conserved cysteine through the conserved F or W. A D gene is named only where the DNA matches it firmly. Clone size is not always given. Where it is, it says once, few, many or a class for expanded clones.

J gene	clone size	V gene	D gene	CDR3 DNA	CDR3 protein
TRBJ2-3	few	TRBV4-1	TRBD2	TGCGCCAGCAGCCAAGATAGCCTAGCGGACCTTCTTAGCACAGATACGCAGTATTTT	CASSQDSLADLLSTDTQYF
TRBJ1-1	NA	TRBV9	TRBD1	TGTGCCAGCAGCCCCGGACAGGGGTACACTGAAGCTTTCTTT	CASSPGQGYTEAFF
TRBJ2-7	NA	TRBV7-7	NA	TGTGCCAGCAGCTTAGGGGGGGACAGCTCCTACGAGCAGTACTTC	CASSLGGDSSYEQYF
TRBJ1-1	NA	TRBV9	NA	TGTGCCAGCAGCCCCCCAGTGATGAACACTGAAGCTTTCTTT	CASSPPVMNTEAFF
TRBJ1-1	NA	TRBV1	NA	TGCACCAGCAGCCAAGAGGTCCGGGTACCAGCTTTCTTT	CTSSQEVRVPAFF
TRBJ2-2	NA	TRBV6-1	NA	TGTGCCAGCAGTGATCAGGGTCCAGGCACCGGGGAGCTGTTTTTT	CASSDQGPGTGELFF
TRBJ1-1	NA	TRBV11-3	TRBD1	TGTGCCAGCAGACCGACACAGGGGCGCGGAGCTGAAGCTTTCTTT	CASRPTQGRGAEAFF
TRBJ2-7	NA	TRBV9	TRBD2	TGTGCCAGCAGCGTAGATCCCGGTAAGGGGACTAGCGGGAGGCTCGAGCAGTACTTC	CASSVDPGKGTSGRLEQYF
TRBJ1-2	NA	TRBV29-1	TRBD1	TGCAGCGTGCGGCGGACAGGGGGCGGCTATGGCTACACCTTC	CSVRRTGGGYGYTF
TRBJ2-4	NA	TRBV19	TRBD2	TGTGCCAGTAGTACGATAGCGGGAGAGTTGAACATTCAGTACTTC	CASSTIAGELNIQYF
TRBJ2-7	NA	TRBV6-1	NA	TGTGCCAGCAGTGCACTGACTAGGATGACCTACGAGCAGTACTTC	CASSALTRMTYEQYF
TRBJ2-7	NA	TRBV30	NA	TGTGCCTGGAGTAAGGACGGGACAAGCTCCTACGAGCAGTACTTC	CAWSKDGTSSYEQYF
TRBJ2-6	NA	TRBV19	NA	TGTGCCAGTAGCTACAGGGAGGGGGCCAACGTCCTGACTTTC	CASSYREGANVLTF
TRBJ2-7	once	TRBV19	TRBD1	TGTGCCAGTAGTAAAAACAGGGGGCACTACGAGCAGTACTTC	CASSKNRGHYEQYF
TRBJ1-1	NA	TRBV14	NA	TGTGCCAGCAGCCCCCAGGGTGGGAACACTGAAGCTTTCTTT	CASSPQGGNTEAFF
TRBJ2-7	NA	TRBV6-1	NA	TGTGCCAGCAGTGATGGGGATACAGGGTTAGTCTACGAGCAGTACTTC	CASSDGDTGLVYEQYF
TRBJ2-7	NA	TRBV15	TRBD1	TGTGCCACCAGCAGCTCGAGGACAGGGGGTTACGAGCAGTACTTC	CATSSSRTGGYEQYF
TRBJ1-4	NA	TRBV5-4	NA	TGTGCCAGCAGCTTGGCCTCGGGGGGCTTGACTAATGAAAAACTGTTTTTT	CASSLASGGLTNEKLFF
TRBJ2-7	NA	TRBV4-2	TRBD2	TGTGCCAGCAGCCAAGGATCGGGACTAGCTTCTTTTTCCTACGAGCAGTACTTC	CASSQGSGLASFSYEQYF
TRBJ2-7	NA	TRBV27	TRBD2	TGTGCCAGCAGTCTCCTGACTAGCGGGGGATACGAGCAGTACTTC	CASSLLTSGGYEQYF
TRBJ2-1	NA	TRBV28	NA	TGTGCCAGCAGTCCACGTGGACAGCACTACGGTAATGAGCAGTTCTTC	CASSPRGQHYGNEQFF
TRBJ2-1	NA	TRBV10-1	TRBD2	TGCGCCAGCAGCGCTTATAGCGGGAGAGCTGATGGACGCCTCAATGAGCAGTTCTTC	CASSAYSGRADGRLNEQFF
TRBJ2-7	NA	TRBV28	NA	TGTGCCAGCAGTTTATTCCTGGCCGGGGAGCAGTACTTC	CASSLFLAGEQYF
TRBJ2-1	NA	TRBV11-2	TRBD2	TGTGCCAGCAGCTTTAGGGGAGCGGGAGGTTACAATGAGCAGTTCTTC	CASSFRGAGGYNEQFF
TRBJ1-5	NA	TRBV10-3	NA	TGTGCCATCAGTGAGTCCTTTAGCAATCAGCCCCAGCATTTT	CAISESFSNQPQHF
TRBJ1-5	NA	TRBV7-9	NA	TGTGCCAGCAGCTCAACAGGGATGGACAATCAGCCCCAGCATTTT	CASSSTGMDNQPQHF
TRBJ1-1	NA	TRBV5-1	NA	TGCGCCAGGGGGGCGGGGGGAGCTTTCTTT	CARGAGGAFF
TRBJ2-3	NA	TRBV4-2	NA	TGTGCCAGCAGCCAAGAACCCGGGCGGGCGGATACGCAGTATTTT	CASSQEPGRADTQYF
TRBJ1-5	NA	TRBV27	NA	TGTGCCAGCATTCCTCGTTACGGGACAAGTAGCAATCAGCCCCAGCATTTT	CASIPRYGTSSNQPQHF
TRBJ2-3	NA	TRBV13	TRBD2	TGTGCCAGCAGGGAGATAGCGGGGTTAAGCACAGATACGCAGTATTTT	CASREIAGLSTDTQYF
TRBJ2-2	once	TRBV7-9	TRBD1	TGTGCCAGCAGCGACCCCTTCGGGACAGATAAGCCCGGGGAGCTGTTTTTT	CASSDPFGTDKPGELFF
TRBJ1-1	NA	TRBV4-2	TRBD1	TGTGCCAGCAGACTTTATACGCTTGGACAGGTCCCCACTGAAGCTTTCTTT	CASRLYTLGQVPTEAFF
TRBJ1-2	NA	TRBV10-2	TRBD1	TGCGCCACTAACGGAGGGGTGGGACAGCAAGCCTACACCTTC	CATNGGVGQQAYTF
TRBJ2-1	once	TRBV30	TRBD2	TGTACATGTTCAGCGGGAGGTGAGCAGTTCTTC	CTCSAGGEQFF
TRBJ1-5	few	TRBV7-9	NA	TGTGCCAGCGCAGGCCCGAGCAATCAGCCCCAGCATTTT	CASAGPSNQPQHF
TRBJ2-7	NA	TRBV28	NA	TGTGCCAGCACCCTCGCCGTGGAGGGCGAATATTTTAACGAGCAGTACTTC	CASTLAVEGEYFNEQYF
TRBJ2-1	NA	TRBV2	NA	TGTGCCAGCAGGGGACTGACTAATGAGCAGTTCTTC	CASRGLTNEQFF
TRBJ2-1	NA	TRBV28	TRBD2	TGTGCCAGCAGCCCAACCAGCCTCGAGCGGGAGGGGAATCGGGATGAGCAGTTCTTC	CASSPTSLEREGNRDEQFF
TRBJ1-3	NA	TRBV9	TRBD1	TGTGCCAGCAGCGTAGACAGGGGAGGTGGAAACACCATATATTTT	CASSVDRGGGNTIYF
TRBJ2-5	NA	TRBV4-2	TRBD2	TGTGCCAGCAGCCAAGTTTTCCTAGCGGGAAAAAAGGGAGAGACCCAGTACTTC	CASSQVFLAGKKGETQYF
TRBJ2-7	NA	TRBV9	TRBD1	TGTGCCAGCAGCATACACGGGACAGGAAGTTCCGAGCAGTACTTC	CASSIHGTGSSEQYF
TRBJ1-1	once	TRBV6-5	NA	TGTGCCACTATCAGTCCTAGTGGTTTAGCTTTCTTT	CATISPSGLAFF
TRBJ1-4	NA	TRBV28	NA	TGTGCCAGCAGGGACAGCTTTAATGAAAAACTGTTTTTT	CASRDSFNEKLFF
TRBJ2-1	NA	TRBV27	NA	TGTGCCAGTGGCGGGACGGGAGAGCAGTTCTTC	CASGGTGEQFF
TRBJ2-7	NA	TRBV5-5	TRBD2	TGTGCCAGCAGCTTGGCCGGGACTAGCGGGTCCTACGAGCAGTACTTC	CASSLAGTSGSYEQYF
TRBJ1-3	NA	TRBV5-4	TRBD1	TGTGCCAGCAGCCCGAAGGACAGGGAGGGAAACACCATATATTTT	CASSPKDREGNTIYF